The clone carrying this TCR beta chain was counted between two and nine times. Its specificity is not known. This specimen comes from a study of human T cells and chemical hapten exposure. Across the study: Sensitization applied 2% DPC to about 2 cm by about 2 cm of upper inner arm skin.

Time point given: pre-sensitization, week 0. Treatment meaning: therapeutic diphenylcyclopropenone sensitization with weekly scalp DPC. Single cDNA molecules in the library carried unique molecular identifiers attached during preparation. MiXCR was run by TCRdb on the RACE reads, yielding one entry per CDR3 protein. The data contain tens of thousands of distinct CDR3 sequences, over 9.5% of them seen just once; the ten biggest clones take up about 5%. Study outcomes and limitations: Sensitizing with DPC caused no change in TCRs above 1 in 1000 frequency.

The CDR3 totals 15 residues. Trimming at V came to 0 bases and at J to 0 bases, leaving 2 bases not matched to a gene. Germline assignment: CDR1 SGHRS and CDR2 YFSETQ. The clonotype originates from a woman between 45 and 60 years old with alopecia areata. Some clones in this sample may be carry-over from other donors' samples. The rearrangement joins TRBV5-1 to TRBJ2-7; 8 bases fit TRBD2. The starting material was whole blood, obtained in connection with sensitization to the hapten diphenylcyclopropenone (DPC). Here the CDR3 reads CASSLELADSYEQYF. The CDR3 DNA reads TGCGCCAGCAGCTTGGAACTAGCGGACTCCTACGAGCAGTACTTC.